This T cell receptor (beta chain) comes out of a study of cytomegalovirus exposure and HLA in healthy donors. Study background: A prior analysis found 117 million unique TCR beta sequences from approximately 190 million T cells.

The CDR3 covers 15 residues. Trimming took 6 bases from V and 1 from J, leaving 12 bases between them. Germline V gene sequence: CDR1 SNHLY, CDR2 FYNNEI. PCR was performed using 60 Vbeta and 13 Jbeta primers. The assay was immunoSEQ multiplex PCR, and TCRdb's table has in-frame clones only and misses some. The table has some 98,000 clones, 55% to 75% seen once. Overall study results and limits: Per published accounts, TCR beta sequences correctly predicted the HLA-A and HLA-B alleles of most subjects.

In the case of this clone: Its specificity is not known.

What was sequenced was PBMCs. This clonotype was sampled from a man aged 50 or older in good health and CMV-seronegative. The rearrangement uses TRBV2 and TRBJ2-2; D perhaps matches TRBD2 (5 bases). Written as DNA, the CDR3 is TGTGCCAGCAGGGCGAGCGGCAAGAACACCGGGGAGCTGTTTTTT. Translated: CASRASGKNTGELFF.